This entry describes one T cell receptor beta chain. As yet, its antigen is unknown. The data belong to a study of cytomegalovirus exposure and HLA in healthy donors. The PCR employed 60 Vbeta primers together with 13 Jbeta primers. Assay used: immunoSEQ multiplex PCR; TCRdb lists only in-frame clones, some missing. Among some 120,000 clones listed, about 85% were seen once. Germline V gene lookup returns CDR1 SGHRS and CDR2 YFSETQ. The CDR3 has 9 residues. Study outcomes and limitations: The number of N-insertions in an Asian-associated ancestry cluster was reportedly below the approximately 700-donor mean in a later analysis.

The clonotype originates from a man in his fifties or sixties in good health and CMV-seronegative. The chain carries TRBV5-1 and TRBJ2-5; D unclear. The J call may be incorrect, as the DNA end agrees better with TRBJ2-7. Sequenced sample: PBMCs. The CDR3 loop reads CASRYEQYF. As DNA, the CDR3 is TGCGCCAGCCGGTACGAGCAGTACTTC.